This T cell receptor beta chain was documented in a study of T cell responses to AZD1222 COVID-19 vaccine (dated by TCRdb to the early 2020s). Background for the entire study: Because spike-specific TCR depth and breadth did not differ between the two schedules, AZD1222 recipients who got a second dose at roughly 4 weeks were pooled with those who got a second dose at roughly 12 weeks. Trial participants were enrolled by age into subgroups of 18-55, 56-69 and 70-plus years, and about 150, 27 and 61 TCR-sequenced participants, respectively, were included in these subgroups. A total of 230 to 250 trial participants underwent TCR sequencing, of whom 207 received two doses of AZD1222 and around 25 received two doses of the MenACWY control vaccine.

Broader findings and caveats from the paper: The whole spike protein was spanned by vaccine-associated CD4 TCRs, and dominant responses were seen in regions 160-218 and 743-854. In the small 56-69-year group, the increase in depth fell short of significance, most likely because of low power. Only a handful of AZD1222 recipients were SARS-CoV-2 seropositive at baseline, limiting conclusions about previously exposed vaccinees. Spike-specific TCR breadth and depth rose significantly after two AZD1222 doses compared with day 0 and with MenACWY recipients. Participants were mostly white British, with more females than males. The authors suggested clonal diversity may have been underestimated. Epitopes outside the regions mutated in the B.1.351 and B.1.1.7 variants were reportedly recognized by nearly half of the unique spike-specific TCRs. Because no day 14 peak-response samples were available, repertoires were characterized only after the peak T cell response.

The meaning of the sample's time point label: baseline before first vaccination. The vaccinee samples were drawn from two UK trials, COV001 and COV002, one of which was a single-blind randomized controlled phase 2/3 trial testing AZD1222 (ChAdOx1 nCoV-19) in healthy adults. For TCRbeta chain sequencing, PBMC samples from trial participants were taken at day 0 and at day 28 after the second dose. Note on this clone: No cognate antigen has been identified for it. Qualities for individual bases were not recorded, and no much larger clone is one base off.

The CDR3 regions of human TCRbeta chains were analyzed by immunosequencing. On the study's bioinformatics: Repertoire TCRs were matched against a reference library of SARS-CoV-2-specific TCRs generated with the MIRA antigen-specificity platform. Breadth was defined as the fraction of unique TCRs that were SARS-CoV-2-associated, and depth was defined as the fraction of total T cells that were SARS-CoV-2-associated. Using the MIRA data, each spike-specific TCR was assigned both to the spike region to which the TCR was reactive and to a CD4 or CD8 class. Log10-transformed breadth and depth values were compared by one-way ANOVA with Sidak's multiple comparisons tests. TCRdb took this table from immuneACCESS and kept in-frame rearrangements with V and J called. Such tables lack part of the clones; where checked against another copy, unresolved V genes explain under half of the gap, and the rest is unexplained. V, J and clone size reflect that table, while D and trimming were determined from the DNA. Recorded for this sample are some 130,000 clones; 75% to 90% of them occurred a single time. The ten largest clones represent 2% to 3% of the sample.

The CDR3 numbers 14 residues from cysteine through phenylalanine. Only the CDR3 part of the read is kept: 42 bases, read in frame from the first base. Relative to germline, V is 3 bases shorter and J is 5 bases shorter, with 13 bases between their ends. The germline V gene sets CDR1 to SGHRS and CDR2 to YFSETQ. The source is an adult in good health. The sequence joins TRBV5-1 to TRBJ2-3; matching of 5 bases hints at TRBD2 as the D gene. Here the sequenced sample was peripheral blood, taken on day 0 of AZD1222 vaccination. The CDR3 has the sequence CASSYGLALDTQYF. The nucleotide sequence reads TGCGCCAGCAGCTACGGACTCGCCCTAGATACGCAGTATTTT.